These 23 T cell receptor beta chains originate from one sample sequenced in a study of blood T cell repertoires in COVID-19. Some clones are missing from TCRdb's copy, which holds only in-frame ones; the method was immunoSEQ multiplex PCR. Found here are 95,000 to 150,000 clones, about 79% of them singletons; the top ten hold approximately 5%. Material for sequencing was peripheral blood. These receptor sequences come from a woman in her sixties or seventies with acute or convalescent COVID-19.

The J gene is TRBJ1-2, the V gene TRBV11-3; TRBD1 aligns across 8 bases. J was trimmed by 7 bases and V by 2 bases; bases with no gene match: 9. The germline CDR1 and CDR2 sequences are SGHNT and YENEEA. The CDR3 is made up of 15 amino acids. CDR3 in DNA: TGTGCCAGCAGCTTAATGGGCGACAGGGGAAGTGGCTACACCTTC. Translating gives CASSLMGDRGSGYTF.

V is TRBV19 and J is TRBJ2-5; TRBD1 is a possible D gene (5 bases). With 4 bases removed from V and 0 bases from J, the gap between germline ends came to 6 bases. The CDR3 runs to 13 residues. CDR1 LNHDA and CDR2 SQIVND come from the germline V gene (reference sequence). CDR3 loop: CASSTTDQETQYF. In DNA, the CDR3 is TGTGCCAGTAGTACGACAGACCAAGAGACCCAGTACTTC.

Remarks on this clone: The sample contains more than one DNA sequence encoding this CDR3. The chain is built from TRBV9 and TRBJ2-5, with 8 bases that match TRBD2. This CDR3 comprises 15 residues. V shed 0 bases, J shed 5 bases, and the junction held 6 bases outside the gene matches. Germline-derived CDR1 and CDR2 are SGDLS and YYNGEE. CDR3 nucleotide sequence: TGTGCCAGCAGCGTAGCCGGGGGGGCCAGGGAGACCCAGTACTTC. Encoded protein: CASSVAGGARETQYF.

This clone was seen more than once but under ten times. Here the CDR3 DNA reads TGTGCCTGGACTTCGGACAGGGGGAGTGGCACTGAAGCTTTCTTT. The encoded protein is CAWTSDRGSGTEAFF. This chain joins TRBV30 and TRBJ1-1; 10 bases fit TRBD1. Germline trimming cut 4 bases from V and 4 bases from J; bases unmatched to any gene: 9. The CDR3 sequence is 15 residues long. The germline V gene has CDR1 GTSNPN and CDR2 SVGIG (reference sequence).

The gene calls are TRBV21-1 and TRBJ1-1. TRBV21-1 is shown as a pseudogene. CDR3 size: 13 residues. In nucleotides, the CDR3 is TGTGCCAGCAAGGTAGGAGTTAACACTGAAGCTTTCTTT. The encoded protein is CASKVGVNTEAFF.

The gene calls are TRBV6-8 and TRBJ2-7, with 9 bases identical to TRBD1. Germline V CDR1 and CDR2: MNHGY, SAAAGT. The CDR3 covers 17 residues. The junction had 15 bases not matched to a gene; V was cut back by 6 bases and J by 3 bases. CDR3 in DNA: TGTGCCAGCAGACCCTTGGACAGGGGTCTAACTCTCTACGAGCAGTACTTC. It specifies CASRPLDRGLTLYEQYF.

The CDR3 DNA reads TGCGCCAGCAGTGAGTCTCGGGGAGGAGGCTATGGCTACACCTTC. Residues: CASSESRGGGYGYTF. This sequence joins TRBV10-1 and TRBJ1-2; no reliable D call. The CDR3 has 15 residues. V was clipped by 0 bases and J by 4 bases, with 12 bases between them. Germline V gene lookup returns CDR1 WNHNN and CDR2 SYGVQD (reference sequence).

This rearrangement joins TRBV6-2 or TRBV6-3 to TRBJ1-2; 11 bases align to TRBD1. The CDR3 consists of 13 residues. The J segment lost 8 bases and the V segment lost 2 bases, leaving 1 base of the junction unmatched. Looked up from germline, CDR1 is MNHEY and CDR2 is SVGEGT. The CDR3 DNA sequence: TGTGCCAGCAGTTACCGGACAGGGGGCGGCTACACCTTC. Protein sequence: CASSYRTGGGYTF.

The V and J genes are TRBV29-1 and TRBJ1-4, with 11 bases matching TRBD1. The V segment lost 6 bases and the J segment 7 bases; nucleotides outside the gene matches: 1. This CDR3 spans 12 amino acids. Per the germline V gene, CDR1 is SQVTM and CDR2 is ANQGSEA. The CDR3 nucleotides read TGCAGCGTCGGGACAGGGGGTGAAAAACTGTTTTTT. Translation: CSVGTGGEKLFF.

The chain joins TRBV19 to TRBJ1-5; D remains unclear. V lost 2 bases and J lost 1, with 6 bases in between. The CDR3 spans 14 residues. Germline CDR1 reads LNHDA; CDR2 reads SQIVND (reference sequence). The CDR3 spells CASSIYISNQPQHF. CDR3 nucleotides: TGTGCCAGTAGTATATACATAAGCAATCAGCCCCAGCATTTT.

V is TRBV11-3 and J is TRBJ1-3; D gene uncertain. The V gene's germline CDR1 is SGHNT and CDR2 YENEEA. V was cut by 8 bases and J by 3 bases, with 11 bases left in between. CDR3 length: 13 amino acids. The CDR3 sequence is CASGSPNGNTIYF. The CDR3 nucleotides read TGTGCCAGCGGTAGCCCCAATGGAAACACCATATATTTT.

This sequence joins TRBV7-3 and TRBJ1-1; 8 bases agree with TRBD1. This CDR3 has 15 amino acids. Germline CDR1 is SGHTA and CDR2 is FQGTGA. The V and J ends lost 2 bases and 4 bases, in that order; junction bases with no gene match: 6. CDR3 sequence (DNA): TGTGCCAGCAGCTTAGAGGTCAGGGGGCTCACTGAAGCTTTCTTT. Its translation: CASSLEVRGLTEAFF.

The chain combines TRBV5-4 with TRBJ2-5; 7 positions agree with TRBD2. CDR1 and CDR2 from the germline V gene are SGHNT and YYREEE (reference sequence). The length of the CDR3 is 14 residues. J was trimmed by 3 bases and V by 6 bases; bases with no gene match: 8. The CDR3 coding sequence is TGTGCCAGCAAGAAGACTGGGGGGGAAGAGACCCAGTACTTC. This codes for CASKKTGGEETQYF.

The chain combines TRBV6-2 or TRBV6-3 with TRBJ2-3, with 8 nucleotides matching TRBD2. CDR3 length: 15 amino acids. Germline lookup yields CDR1 MNHEY and CDR2 SVGEGT. The V segment lost 5 bases and the J segment 6 bases; nucleotides outside the gene matches: 10. In DNA form, the CDR3 reads TGTGCCAGCAGTCGGACTAGCATTGGATCCGATACGCAGTATTTT. Translation gives CASSRTSIGSDTQYF.

This sequence joins TRBV4-1 and TRBJ2-3; 11 nucleotides match TRBD2. The germline CDR1 and CDR2 sequences are MGHRA and YSYEKL. This CDR3 has 18 residues. With V trimmed by 2 bases and J by 3 bases, 10 bases remained unmatched. Here the CDR3 reads CASSQRILAGAETDTQYF. The CDR3 bases are TGCGCCAGCAGCCAAAGAATACTAGCGGGGGCAGAAACAGATACGCAGTATTTT.

The DNA of the CDR3 is TGTGCCAGCAGCATCGACAGGGGGGACCAGTACTTC. Encoded protein: CASSIDRGDQYF. This chain connects TRBV11-1 to TRBJ2-5; TRBD1 matches at 9 bases. The CDR3 loop spans 12 amino acids. The V gene's germline CDR1 is SGHAT and CDR2 FQDESV (reference sequence). With 5 bases clipped from V and 10 bases from J, the junction kept 5 bases outside the gene matches.

The chain joins TRBV18 to TRBJ1-5, with 8 bases that match TRBD1. Unmatched junction bases numbered 10, after V lost 6 bases and J lost 3 bases. CDR1 and CDR2 (germline): KGHSH, LQKENI. The CDR3 has 16 amino acids. The DNA for the CDR3 is TGTGCCAGCTCGCTCGGACGGACAGGGACCAATCAGCCCCAGCATTTT. As protein: CASSLGRTGTNQPQHF.

The genes are TRBV10-2 and TRBJ2-5; 12 bases agree with TRBD2. CDR1 WSHSY and CDR2 SAAADI come from the germline V gene. The CDR3 consists of 17 residues. The ends lost 8 bases at V and 7 bases at J; junction bases unmatched: 17. The CDR3 loop reads CASGDDGTSGRDWTQYF. The CDR3 DNA is TGCGCCAGCGGGGACGACGGGACTAGCGGGCGCGATTGGACCCAGTACTTC.

The chain recombines TRBV11-3 with TRBJ2-2; D remains unclear. Germline values: CDR1 SGHNT, CDR2 YENEEA. This CDR3 region has 13 residues. The germline V and J ends were trimmed by 2 bases and 5 bases, with 6 bases remaining between them. As DNA, the CDR3 is TGTGCCAGCAGCTTACAGTGGACCGGGGAGCTGTTTTTT. It specifies CASSLQWTGELFF.

V usage is TRBV9 and J usage is TRBJ1-4, with a weak D call TRBD1 (5 bases). Looked up from germline, CDR1 is SGDLS and CDR2 is YYNGEE. The CDR3 extends over 15 amino acids. The V gene lost 0 bases and the J gene lost 2 bases, with 8 bases spanning the gap. CDR3 protein: CASSVDKGTNEKLFF. The CDR3 DNA reads as TGTGCCAGCAGCGTAGACAAGGGGACTAATGAAAAACTGTTTTTT.

The V call is TRBV6-2 or TRBV6-3, the J call TRBJ2-3; a possible D gene is TRBD2 (6 bases). This CDR3 spans 15 amino acids. The V and J ends lost 5 bases and 0 bases respectively, with 12 bases between them. Germline assignment: CDR1 MNHEY and CDR2 SVGEGT. This CDR3 is CASSIQEGSTDTQYF. DNA for the CDR3: TGTGCCAGCAGTATTCAGGAGGGGAGCACAGATACGCAGTATTTT.

DNA for the CDR3: TGTGCCAGCAGCATTTCTAGCGGGGGCCCGGGGGGGGAGACCCAGTACTTC. Protein product: CASSISSGGPGGETQYF. The V and J genes are TRBV11-3 and TRBJ2-5, with TRBD2 identical over 10 bases. V shed 5 bases, J shed 5 bases, and the junction held 14 bases outside the gene matches. The CDR3 has 17 residues. Germline values: CDR1 SGHNT, CDR2 YENEEA.

This clone has only one observation. The chain couples TRBV9 to TRBJ1-2; D is perhaps TRBD1 (5 bases). Germline CDR1 is SGDLS and CDR2 is YYNGEE. V lost 0 bases and J lost 8, with 14 bases in between. The CDR3 extends over 14 amino acids. This CDR3 is CASSVGSPKGGYTF. CDR3 nucleotide sequence: TGTGCCAGCAGCGTAGGGTCCCCTAAGGGGGGCTACACCTTC. The full variable domain, its missing parts supplied by reference TRBV9 and TRBJ1-2, is DSGVTQTPKHLITATGQRVTLRCSPRSGDLSVYWYQQSLDQGLQFLIQYYNGEERAKGNILERFSAQQFPDLHSELNLSSLELGDSALYFCASSVGSPKGGYTFGSGTRLTVV.